The rows below give T cell receptor beta chains drawn from one sample of a study of human T cells and chemical hapten exposure. TCRdb used MiXCR to reprocess the RACE reads, holding one entry per CDR3 protein. The repertoire holds 95,000 to 150,000 distinct CDR3 sequences, about 13% seen once, with around 3% in the top ten. The material sequenced was whole blood, taken in connection with sensitization to the hapten diphenylcyclopropenone (DPC). The source of these receptors is a woman aged 18 to 35 with alopecia areata. Some clones in this sample may be carry-over from other donors' samples. Both conserved end residues are part of each CDR3. D genes are given only for firm matches. Some rows have no size entry. The others give once, few or many, or a class for an expanded clone.

TRBJ1-2,.,few,TRBV7-2,CASSPQGSGYGYTF,TGTGCCAGCAGCCCCCAGGGGAGCGGCTATGGCTACACCTTC
TRBJ2-5,.,.,TRBV27,CASRSPETQYF,TGTGCCAGCAGGAGTCCGGAGACCCAGTACTTC
TRBJ2-7,.,once,TRBV6-5,CASSYSGTSRGRRSSFEQYF,TGTGCCAGCAGTTACTCCGGTACGTCGCGGGGACGCCGAAGCTCCTTCGAGCAGTACTTC
TRBJ1-6,.,.,TRBV6-2/TRBV6-3,CASSYPGDSGNSPLHF,TGTGCCAGCAGTTACCCCGGCGACAGTGGCAATTCACCCCTCCACTTT
TRBJ1-3,.,few,TRBV7-9,CASSFYRGYSGNTIYF,TGTGCCAGCAGCTTTTACCGGGGGTACTCTGGAAACACCATATATTTT
TRBJ2-5,.,few,TRBV5-5,CASSPTSAETQYF,TGTGCCAGCAGCCCGACTAGTGCAGAGACCCAGTACTTC
TRBJ2-3,TRBD1,.,TRBV27,CASSPDRGQTDTQYF,TGTGCCAGCAGCCCTGACAGGGGGCAAACAGATACGCAGTATTTT
TRBJ1-3,.,many,TRBV5-6,CASSLGTGNTIYF,TGTGCCAGCAGCTTGGGGACTGGAAACACCATATATTTT
TRBJ1-2,.,.,TRBV4-3,CASSPARGPPNYGYTF,TGCGCCAGCAGCCCTGCGAGGGGACCCCCTAACTATGGCTACACCTTC
TRBJ2-7,.,.,TRBV29-1,CSARDAYEQYF,TGCAGCGCCAGGGACGCCTACGAGCAGTACTTC
TRBJ1-6,TRBD1,.,TRBV11-2,CANSLDRGHNSPLHF,TGTGCCAACAGCCTCGACAGGGGGCATAATTCACCCCTCCACTTT
TRBJ1-1,.,many,TRBV12-3/TRBV12-4,CASRRGVAEAFF,TGTGCCAGCAGACGGGGTGTCGCTGAAGCTTTCTTT
TRBJ2-7,.,.,TRBV27,CASSPHSRATPYEQYF,TGTGCCAGCAGTCCTCACTCCCGGGCCACCCCATACGAGCAGTACTTC
TRBJ2-3,.,few,TRBV28,CASSLDRMIVSTDTQYF,TGTGCCAGCAGTTTAGACAGGATGATTGTTAGCACAGATACGCAGTATTTT
TRBJ2-5,TRBD2,many,TRBV13,CASSLAGLQETQYF,TGTGCCAGCAGCTTAGCGGGACTACAAGAGACCCAGTACTTC
TRBJ1-2,.,few,TRBV7-9,CASSFVSRAYGYTF,TGTGCCAGCAGCTTCGTCAGCAGGGCTTATGGCTACACCTTC
TRBJ1-6,.,.,TRBV9,CASSPPGRTPPLHF,TGTGCCAGCAGCCCACCGGGACGTACTCCGCCCCTCCACTTT
TRBJ2-1,TRBD1,few,TRBV4-2,CASSQPQGDNEQFF,TGTGCCAGCAGCCAGCCCCAGGGGGACAATGAGCAGTTCTTC
TRBJ2-1,TRBD2,.,TRBV11-2,CASSSGTSGVLNEQFF,TGTGCCAGCAGCTCGGGCACTAGCGGGGTTTTAAATGAGCAGTTCTTC
TRBJ2-7,TRBD2,.,TRBV23-1,CASPLGGTSYEQYF,TGCGCCAGCCCCCTGGGGGGGACGTCCTACGAGCAGTACTTC
TRBJ1-5,.,.,TRBV12-3/TRBV12-4,CASSFAGSGNQPQHF,TGTGCCAGCAGTTTTGCAGGGTCGGGGAATCAGCCCCAGCATTTT
TRBJ1-1,.,.,TRBV10-3,CAISQRNTEAFF,TGTGCCATCAGTCAGAGGAACACTGAAGCTTTCTTT
TRBJ2-1,TRBD1,few,TRBV5-1,CASSFDRGRVEQFF,TGCGCCAGCAGCTTTGACAGGGGGCGAGTTGAGCAGTTCTTC
TRBJ2-7,.,.,TRBV11-2,CASSLGREHEQYF,TGTGCCAGCAGCTTAGGCCGGGAGCACGAGCAGTACTTC
TRBJ2-1,TRBD2,many,TRBV7-2,CASSSGRFASAGGFYNEQFF,TGTGCCAGCAGCTCCGGGAGGTTCGCTTCGGCTGGGGGATTTTACAATGAGCAGTTCTTC
TRBJ2-2,.,many,TRBV4-3,CASSDTQDGAGELFF,TGCGCCAGCAGCGACACACAAGATGGTGCCGGGGAGCTGTTTTTT
TRBJ1-3,.,few,TRBV20-1,CSARGTASGNTIYF,TGCAGTGCTAGAGGCACGGCCTCTGGAAACACCATATATTTT
TRBJ1-3,.,few,TRBV7-7,CASSSDNSLGNTIYF,TGTGCCAGCAGCTCCGACAACAGTCTTGGAAACACCATATATTTT